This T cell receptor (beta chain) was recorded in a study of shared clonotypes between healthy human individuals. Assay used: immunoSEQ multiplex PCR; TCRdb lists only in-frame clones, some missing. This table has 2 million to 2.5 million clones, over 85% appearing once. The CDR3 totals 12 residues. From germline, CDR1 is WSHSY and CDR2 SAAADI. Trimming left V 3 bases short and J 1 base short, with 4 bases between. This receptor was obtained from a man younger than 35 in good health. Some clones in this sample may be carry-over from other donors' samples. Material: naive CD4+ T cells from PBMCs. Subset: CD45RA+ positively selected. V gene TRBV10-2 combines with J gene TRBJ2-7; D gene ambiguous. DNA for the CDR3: TGCGCCAGCAGTGACAGGTCCTACGAGCAGTACTTC. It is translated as CASSDRSYEQYF.